These T cell receptor beta chains were read from a single sample in a study of type 1 and type 2 diabetes patients. Each CDR3 protein is one row after TCRdb ran MiXCR on the multiplex PCR reads. Of more than 250,000 distinct CDR3 sequences listed, around 50% are singletons. Material for sequencing was peripheral blood mononuclear cells (PBMCs). The receptors were sampled from a man aged 18 to 30 with type 2 diabetes. CDR3s include the opening cysteine and the closing phenylalanine or tryptophan. The D gene is left open where the match is weak. Not all rows give a size; the values are once, few, many and, for expanded clones, a class.

D: .; length: 13; V: TRBV27; J: TRBJ2-7; size: few; DNA: TGTGCCAGCAGTTCGACGGTCTCCTACGAGCAGTACTTC; CDR3: CASSSTVSYEQYF
D: .; length: 13; V: TRBV7-9; J: TRBJ2-2; size: few; DNA: TGTGCCAGCAGTTCATCTCCCACCGGGGAGCTGTTTTTT; CDR3: CASSSSPTGELFF
D: TRBD1; length: 13; V: TRBV30; J: TRBJ2-5; size: few; DNA: TGTGCCTGGAGTAGAGGGGGCGTGGAGACCCAGTACTTC; CDR3: CAWSRGGVETQYF
D: TRBD1; length: 17; V: TRBV7-6; J: TRBJ2-5; size: few; DNA: TGTGCCAGCAGCCTCCCCCGGGGACAGGGCGTTGGAGAGACCCAGTACTTC; CDR3: CASSLPRGQGVGETQYF
D: TRBD2; length: 15; V: TRBV27; J: TRBJ2-1; size: few; DNA: TGTGCCAGCAGTATCGGACTAGCGGGGGATCATGAGCAGTTCTTC; CDR3: CASSIGLAGDHEQFF
D: TRBD1; length: 15; V: TRBV12-5; J: TRBJ2-1; size: .; DNA: TGTGCTAGTGGTTTGAAGGCAGGGGGCTGGGATGAGCAGTTCTTC; CDR3: CASGLKAGGWDEQFF
D: TRBD2; length: 14; V: TRBV10-2; J: TRBJ2-1; size: .; DNA: TGCGCCAGCAAGACTAGCGGGAGTTACAATGAGCAGTTCTTC; CDR3: CASKTSGSYNEQFF
D: .; length: 16; V: TRBV5-6; J: TRBJ2-5; size: .; DNA: TGTGCCAGCAGCCCCCTAGGCGGAAGCTACCAAGAGACCCAGTACTTC; CDR3: CASSPLGGSYQETQYF
D: TRBD1; length: 16; V: TRBV6-1; J: TRBJ2-3; size: once; DNA: TGTGCCAGCAGTGAACCCCCAAGGGGGCGCACAGATACGCAGTATTTT; CDR3: CASSEPPRGRTDTQYF
D: .; length: 13; V: TRBV25-1; J: TRBJ2-5; size: .; DNA: TGTGCCGGCAGTCCCCGGGGCGGAGAGACCCAGTACTTC; CDR3: CAGSPRGGETQYF
D: .; length: 14; V: TRBV2; J: TRBJ2-1; size: .; DNA: TGTGCCAGCAGCTTGAGGGACGACTACAATGAGCAGTTCTTC; CDR3: CASSLRDDYNEQFF
D: .; length: 13; V: TRBV7-2; J: TRBJ1-2; size: many; DNA: TGTGCCAGCAGAACAGCGGCAGGGCATGGCTACACCTTC; CDR3: CASRTAAGHGYTF
D: .; length: 12; V: TRBV30; J: TRBJ2-1; size: few; DNA: TGTGCCTGGGGGGCTTCAAACAATGAGCAGTTCTTC; CDR3: CAWGASNNEQFF
D: TRBD1; length: 16; V: TRBV19; J: TRBJ2-1; size: .; DNA: TGTGCCAGTAGTACCCTACAGGGGGCCTCCTACAATGAGCAGTTCTTC; CDR3: CASSTLQGASYNEQFF
D: .; length: 16; V: TRBV24-1; J: TRBJ2-3; size: .; DNA: TGTGCCACCAGTGATTTGCGCTTTGCGGGGACAGATACGCAGTATTTT; CDR3: CATSDLRFAGTDTQYF
D: TRBD1; length: 14; V: TRBV5-1; J: TRBJ2-7; size: few; DNA: TGCGCCAGCAGCTCGACAGGGGAGGCCTACGAGCAGTACTTC; CDR3: CASSSTGEAYEQYF
D: .; length: 13; V: TRBV10-2; J: TRBJ2-2; size: .; DNA: TGCGTCAGCAGTGAGGGTAATACCGGGGAGCTGTTCTTT; CDR3: CVSSEGNTGELFF
D: .; length: 14; V: TRBV5-8; J: TRBJ2-2; size: .; DNA: TGTGCCAGCAGCTTACCAGTAAACACCGGGGAGCTGTTTTTT; CDR3: CASSLPVNTGELFF
D: .; length: 16; V: TRBV7-6; J: TRBJ2-7; size: .; DNA: TGTGCCAGCAGCTTAGGAACGGGCCGCCCGTACTACGAGCAGTACTTC; CDR3: CASSLGTGRPYYEQYF
D: .; length: 14; V: TRBV28; J: TRBJ1-1; size: .; DNA: TGTGCCAGCAGTCCCCAGGGACGGCCGACAGAAGCTTTCTTT; CDR3: CASSPQGRPTEAFF
D: .; length: 15; V: TRBV6-4; J: TRBJ1-5; size: .; DNA: TGTGCCAGCATCTCCCGGACCTTTTCCCATCAGCCCCAGCATTTT; CDR3: CASISRTFSHQPQHF
D: .; length: 16; V: TRBV25-1; J: TRBJ2-1; size: .; DNA: TGTGCCAGCAGTGACCAGGACAGACAAACCTACAATGAGCAGTTCTTC; CDR3: CASSDQDRQTYNEQFF
D: .; length: 14; V: TRBV19; J: TRBJ2-7; size: .; DNA: TGTGCCAGTAGTAGCCTAGCCAGCTCCTACGAGCAGTACTTC; CDR3: CASSSLASSYEQYF
D: .; length: 14; V: TRBV5-1; J: TRBJ1-4; size: .; DNA: TGCGCCAGCAGCTTGCGTACAACTAATGAAAAACTGTTTTTT; CDR3: CASSLRTTNEKLFF
D: TRBD1; length: 17; V: TRBV19; J: TRBJ2-1; size: few; DNA: TGTGCCAGTAGCATCCCCTCCCGGGACAGCATTAGGAATGAGCAGTTCTTC; CDR3: CASSIPSRDSIRNEQFF
D: .; length: 21; V: TRBV20-1; J: TRBJ2-3; size: .; DNA: TGCAGTGCCCACCGCAAGGGGTTCGCGGCGGGGGCAATGACTAGCACAGATACGCAGTATTTT; CDR3: CSAHRKGFAAGAMTSTDTQYF
D: .; length: 16; V: TRBV6-6; J: TRBJ1-1; size: many; DNA: TGTGCCAGCAGTACCAAATCTGCGTCGTGGTGGACTGAAGCTTTCTTT; CDR3: CASSTKSASWWTEAFF
D: .; length: 11; V: TRBV29-1; J: TRBJ1-2; size: few; DNA: TGCAGCGTTCACCTAGGATATGGCTACACCTTC; CDR3: CSVHLGYGYTF
D: TRBD2; length: 16; V: TRBV14; J: TRBJ2-5; size: .; DNA: TGTGCCAGCAGCATCGTGGGACTACCTTCCGGACAGACCCAGTACTTC; CDR3: CASSIVGLPSGQTQYF
D: .; length: 12; V: TRBV2; J: TRBJ2-5; size: many; DNA: TGTGCCAGCGGCAGGGAAGGAGAGACCCAGTACTTC; CDR3: CASGREGETQYF
D: .; length: 11; V: TRBV28; J: TRBJ2-1; size: .; DNA: TGTGCCAGCAGTTCGCACAATGAGCAGTTCTTC; CDR3: CASSSHNEQFF
D: .; length: 14; V: TRBV28; J: TRBJ1-2; size: .; DNA: TGTGCCAGCATCGCATTAAGGACTCCCTATGGCTACACCTTC; CDR3: CASIALRTPYGYTF
D: TRBD1; length: 15; V: TRBV19; J: TRBJ1-1; size: .; DNA: TGTGCCAGCAACGATCGGGACAGGGGGAACACTGAAGCTTTCTTT; CDR3: CASNDRDRGNTEAFF
D: TRBD1; length: 15; V: TRBV19; J: TRBJ2-3; size: .; DNA: TGTGCCAGTAGATGGGTTGACAGGGGAACAGATACGCAGTATTTT; CDR3: CASRWVDRGTDTQYF
D: .; length: 13; V: TRBV14; J: TRBJ2-1; size: many; DNA: TGTGCCAGCAGCCAGGGTCGGTATTTGGAGCAGTTCTTC; CDR3: CASSQGRYLEQFF
D: TRBD1; length: 13; V: TRBV5-1; J: TRBJ2-2; size: few; DNA: TGCGCCAGCAGCGAGACAGGGCCCGGGGAGCTGTTTTTT; CDR3: CASSETGPGELFF
D: .; length: 18; V: TRBV4-1; J: TRBJ2-3; size: .; DNA: TGCGCCAGCAGCCAAGACCGGGACCGATCCGACTTCACAGATACGCAGTATTTT; CDR3: CASSQDRDRSDFTDTQYF
D: .; length: 13; V: TRBV30; J: TRBJ1-1; size: many; DNA: TGTGCCTGGAACTGGGGGATGAACACTGAAGCTTTCTTT; CDR3: CAWNWGMNTEAFF
D: .; length: 12; V: TRBV14; J: TRBJ1-1; size: .; DNA: TGTGCCAGCAGCCCTCGTAGGACTGAAGCTTTCTTT; CDR3: CASSPRRTEAFF
D: TRBD1; length: 18; V: TRBV7-2; J: TRBJ2-5; size: .; DNA: TGTGCCAGCAGCCAACGGACAGGGAGTCGCCTTAGTCAAGAGACCCAGTACTTC; CDR3: CASSQRTGSRLSQETQYF
D: TRBD1; length: 15; V: TRBV19; J: TRBJ1-2; size: few; DNA: TGTGCCAGCTCTCGTCAAGGGGGCTCTAACTATGGCTACACCTTC; CDR3: CASSRQGGSNYGYTF
D: .; length: 15; V: TRBV7-3; J: TRBJ1-2; size: few; DNA: TGTGCCAGCAGCTTAGAGGGGAGGGGGGCTTATGGCTACACCTTC; CDR3: CASSLEGRGAYGYTF
D: .; length: 13; V: TRBV7-6; J: TRBJ1-5; size: .; DNA: TGTGCCAGCAGCTTAGGAGATGATCAGCCCCAGCATTTT; CDR3: CASSLGDDQPQHF
D: .; length: 14; V: TRBV19; J: TRBJ2-2; size: few; DNA: TGTGCCAGTAGTACTGACAGATTCACCGGGGAGCTGTTTTTT; CDR3: CASSTDRFTGELFF
D: .; length: 14; V: TRBV19; J: TRBJ1-2; size: .; DNA: TGTGCCAGTAGTATTGGGACAACCCGTGAGGGCTACACCTTC; CDR3: CASSIGTTREGYTF